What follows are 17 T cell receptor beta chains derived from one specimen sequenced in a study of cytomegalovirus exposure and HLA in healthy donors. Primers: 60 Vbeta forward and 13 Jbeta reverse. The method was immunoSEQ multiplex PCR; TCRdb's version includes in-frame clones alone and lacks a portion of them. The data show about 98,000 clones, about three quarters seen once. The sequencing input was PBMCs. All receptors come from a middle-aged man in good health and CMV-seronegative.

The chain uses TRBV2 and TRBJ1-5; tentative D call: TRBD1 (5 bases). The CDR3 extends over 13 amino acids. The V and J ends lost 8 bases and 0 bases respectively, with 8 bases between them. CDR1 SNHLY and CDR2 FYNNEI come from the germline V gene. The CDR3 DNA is TGTGCCAGCCTAGGGGATAGCAATCAGCCCCAGCATTTT. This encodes CASLGDSNQPQHF.

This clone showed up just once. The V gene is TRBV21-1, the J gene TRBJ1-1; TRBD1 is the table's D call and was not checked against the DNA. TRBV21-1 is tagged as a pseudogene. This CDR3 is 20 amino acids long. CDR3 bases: TGTGCCAGCAGCAAAGGGACGAAAGAGAAAGACAGGTTCGGTAACACTGAAGCTTTCTTT. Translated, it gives CASSKGTKEKDRFGNTEAFF.

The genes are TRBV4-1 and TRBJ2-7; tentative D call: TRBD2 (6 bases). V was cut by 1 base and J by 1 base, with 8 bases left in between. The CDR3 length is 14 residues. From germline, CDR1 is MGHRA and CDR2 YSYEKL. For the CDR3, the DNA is TGCGCCAGCAGCCAAGTACGGGGGTCCTACGAGCAGTACTTC. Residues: CASSQVRGSYEQYF.

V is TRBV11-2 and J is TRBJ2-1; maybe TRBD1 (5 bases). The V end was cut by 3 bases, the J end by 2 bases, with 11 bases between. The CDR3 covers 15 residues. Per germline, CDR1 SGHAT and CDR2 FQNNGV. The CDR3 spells CASSFGQGAYNEQFF. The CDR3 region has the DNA TGTGCCAGCAGCTTTGGGCAGGGTGCCTACAATGAGCAGTTCTTC.

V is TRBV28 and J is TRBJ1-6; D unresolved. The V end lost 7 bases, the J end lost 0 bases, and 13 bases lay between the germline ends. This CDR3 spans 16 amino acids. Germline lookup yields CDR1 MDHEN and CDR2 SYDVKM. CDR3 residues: CASISRESSYNSPLHF. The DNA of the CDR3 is TGTGCCAGCATCTCGAGAGAAAGCTCCTATAATTCACCCCTCCACTTT.

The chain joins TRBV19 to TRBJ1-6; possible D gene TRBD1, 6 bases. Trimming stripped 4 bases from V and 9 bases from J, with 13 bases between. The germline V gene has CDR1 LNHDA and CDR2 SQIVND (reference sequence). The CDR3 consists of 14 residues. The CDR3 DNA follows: TGTGCCAGTAGTAGGGACACACGGCTTTCACCCCTCCACTTT. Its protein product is CASSRDTRLSPLHF.

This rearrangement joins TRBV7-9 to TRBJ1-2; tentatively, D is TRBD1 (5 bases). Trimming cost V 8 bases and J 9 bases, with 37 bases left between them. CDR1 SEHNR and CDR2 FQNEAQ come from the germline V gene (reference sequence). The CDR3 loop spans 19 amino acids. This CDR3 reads CASRKSPIGAGISPGSYTF. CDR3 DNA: TGTGCCAGCCGCAAATCCCCCATCGGCGCAGGGATTTCCCCAGGGAGCTACACCTTC. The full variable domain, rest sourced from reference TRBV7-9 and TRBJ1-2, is DTGVSQNPRHKITKRGQNVTFRCDPISEHNRLYWYRQTLGQGPEFLTYFQNEAQLEKSRLLSDRFSAERPKGSFSTLEIQRTEQGDSAMYLCASRKSPIGAGISPGSYTFGSGTRLTVV.

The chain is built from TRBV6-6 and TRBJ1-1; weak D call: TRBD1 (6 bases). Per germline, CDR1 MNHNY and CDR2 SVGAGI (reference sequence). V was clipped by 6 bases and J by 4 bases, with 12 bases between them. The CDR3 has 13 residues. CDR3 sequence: CASSTQGITEAFF. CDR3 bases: TGTGCCAGCAGCACTCAGGGGATCACTGAAGCTTTCTTT.

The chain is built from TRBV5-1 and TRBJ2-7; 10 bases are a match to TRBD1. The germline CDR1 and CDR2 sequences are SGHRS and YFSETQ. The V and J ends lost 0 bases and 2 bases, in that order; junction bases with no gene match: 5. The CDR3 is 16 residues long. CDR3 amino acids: CASSLATGTGAYEQYF. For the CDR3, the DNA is TGCGCCAGCAGCTTGGCTACCGGGACAGGGGCCTACGAGCAGTACTTC.

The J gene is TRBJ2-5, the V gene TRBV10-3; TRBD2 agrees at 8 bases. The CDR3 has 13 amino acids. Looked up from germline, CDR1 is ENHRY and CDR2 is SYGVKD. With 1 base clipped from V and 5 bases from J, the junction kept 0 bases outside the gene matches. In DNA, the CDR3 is TGTGCCATCAGTGAGTTAGCGGGGGAGACCCAGTACTTC. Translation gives CAISELAGETQYF.

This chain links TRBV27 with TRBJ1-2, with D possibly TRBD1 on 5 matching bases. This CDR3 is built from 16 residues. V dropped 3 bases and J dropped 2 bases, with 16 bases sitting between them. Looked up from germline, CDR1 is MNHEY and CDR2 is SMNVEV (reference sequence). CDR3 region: CASSFLGAGRNYGYTF. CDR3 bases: TGTGCCAGCAGTTTTCTAGGGGCAGGCAGGAACTATGGCTACACCTTC.

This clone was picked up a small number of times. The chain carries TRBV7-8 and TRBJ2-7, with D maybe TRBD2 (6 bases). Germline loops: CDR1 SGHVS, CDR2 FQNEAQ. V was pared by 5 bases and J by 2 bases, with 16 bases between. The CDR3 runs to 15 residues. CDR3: CASSPVVGGTYEQYF. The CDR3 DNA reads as TGTGCCAGCAGCCCAGTTGTTGGAGGGACCTACGAGCAGTACTTC.

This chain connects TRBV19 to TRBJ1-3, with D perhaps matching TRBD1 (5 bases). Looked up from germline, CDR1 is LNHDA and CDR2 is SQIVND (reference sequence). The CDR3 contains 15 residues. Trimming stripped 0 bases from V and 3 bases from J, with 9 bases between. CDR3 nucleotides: TGTGCCAGTAGTATAGAAGGCAGGGTTGGAAACACCATATATTTT. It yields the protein CASSIEGRVGNTIYF. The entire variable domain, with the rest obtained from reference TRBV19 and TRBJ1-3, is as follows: DGGITQSPKYLFRKEGQNVTLSCEQNLNHDAMYWYRQDPGQGLRLIYYSQIVNDFQKGDIAEGYSVSREKKESFPLTVTSAQKNPTAFYLCASSIEGRVGNTIYFGEGSWLTVV.

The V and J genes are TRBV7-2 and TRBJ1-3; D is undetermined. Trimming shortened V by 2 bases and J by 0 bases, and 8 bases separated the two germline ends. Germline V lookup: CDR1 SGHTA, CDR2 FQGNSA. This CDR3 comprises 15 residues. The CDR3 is CASSLLVSSGNTIYF. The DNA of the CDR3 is TGTGCCAGCAGCTTACTGGTCAGCTCTGGAAACACCATATATTTT.

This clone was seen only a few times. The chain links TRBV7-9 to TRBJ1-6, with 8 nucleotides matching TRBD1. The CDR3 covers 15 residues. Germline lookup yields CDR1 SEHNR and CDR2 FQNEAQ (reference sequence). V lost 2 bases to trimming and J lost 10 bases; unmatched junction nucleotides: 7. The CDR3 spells CASSLSGQGGSPLHF. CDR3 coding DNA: TGTGCCAGCAGCTTATCCGGACAGGGAGGATCACCCCTCCACTTT.

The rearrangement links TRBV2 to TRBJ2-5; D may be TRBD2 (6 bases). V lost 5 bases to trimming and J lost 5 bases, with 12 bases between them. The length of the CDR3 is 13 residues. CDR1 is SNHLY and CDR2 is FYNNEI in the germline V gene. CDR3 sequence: CASSRTKQETQYF. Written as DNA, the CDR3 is TGTGCCAGCAGTCGGACTAAGCAGGAGACCCAGTACTTC.

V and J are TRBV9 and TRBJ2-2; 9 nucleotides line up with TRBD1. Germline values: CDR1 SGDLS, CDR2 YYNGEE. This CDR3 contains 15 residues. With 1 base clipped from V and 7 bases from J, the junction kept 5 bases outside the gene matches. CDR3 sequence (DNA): TGTGCCAGCAGCGTATCAGGGACAGGGCTCGGGGAGCTGTTTTTT. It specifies CASSVSGTGLGELFF. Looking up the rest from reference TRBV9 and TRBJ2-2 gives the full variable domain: DSGVTQTPKHLITATGQRVTLRCSPRSGDLSVYWYQQSLDQGLQFLIQYYNGEERAKGNILERFSAQQFPDLHSELNLSSLELGDSALYFCASSVSGTGLGELFFGEGSRLTVL.